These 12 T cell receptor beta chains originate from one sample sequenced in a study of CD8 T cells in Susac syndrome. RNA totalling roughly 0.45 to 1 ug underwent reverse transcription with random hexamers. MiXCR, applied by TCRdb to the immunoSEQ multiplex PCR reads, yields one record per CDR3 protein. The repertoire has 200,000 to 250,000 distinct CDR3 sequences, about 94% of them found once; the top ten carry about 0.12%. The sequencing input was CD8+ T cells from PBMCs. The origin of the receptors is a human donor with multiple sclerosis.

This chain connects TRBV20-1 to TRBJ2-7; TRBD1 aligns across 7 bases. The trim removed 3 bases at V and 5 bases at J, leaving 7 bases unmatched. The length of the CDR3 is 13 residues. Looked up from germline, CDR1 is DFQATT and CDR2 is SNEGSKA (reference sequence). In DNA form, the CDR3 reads TGCAGTGCTAGGTTAGGGGGCCTCCACGAGCAGTACTTC. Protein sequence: CSARLGGLHEQYF.

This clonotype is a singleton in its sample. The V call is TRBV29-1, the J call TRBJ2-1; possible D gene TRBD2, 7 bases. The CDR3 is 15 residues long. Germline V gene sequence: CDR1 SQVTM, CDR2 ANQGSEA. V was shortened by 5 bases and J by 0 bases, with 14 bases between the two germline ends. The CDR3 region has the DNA TGCAGCGTTCCCGGGGGCGGGGGCTCCTACAATGAGCAGTTCTTC. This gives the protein CSVPGGGGSYNEQFF.

CDR3 DNA sequence: TGTGCCAGCAGTGCGCCAGGATTGCGGAACACTGAAGCTTTCTTT. This encodes CASSAPGLRNTEAFF. The chain uses TRBV6-1 and TRBJ1-1; D not resolved. Trimming left V 4 bases short and J 1 base short, with 13 bases between. This CDR3 is built from 15 residues. CDR1 is MNHNS, CDR2 SASEGT, per germline.

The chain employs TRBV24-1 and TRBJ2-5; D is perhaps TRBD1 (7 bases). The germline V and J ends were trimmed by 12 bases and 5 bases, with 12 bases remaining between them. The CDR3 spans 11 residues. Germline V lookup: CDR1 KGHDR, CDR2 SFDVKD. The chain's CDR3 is CAASGGETQYF. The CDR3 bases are TGTGCCGCCTCAGGGGGGGAGACCCAGTACTTC.

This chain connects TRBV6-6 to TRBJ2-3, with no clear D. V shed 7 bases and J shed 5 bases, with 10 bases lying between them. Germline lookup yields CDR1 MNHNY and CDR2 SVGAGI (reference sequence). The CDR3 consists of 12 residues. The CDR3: CASTESLDTQYF. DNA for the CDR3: TGTGCCAGCACCGAGTCGCTAGATACGCAGTATTTT.

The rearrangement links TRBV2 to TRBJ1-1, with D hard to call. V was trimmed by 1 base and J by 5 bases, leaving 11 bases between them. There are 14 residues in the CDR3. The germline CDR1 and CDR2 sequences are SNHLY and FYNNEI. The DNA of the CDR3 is TGTGCCAGCAGTGAAGGGCCCCGGTTAACTGAAGCTTTCTTT. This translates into CASSEGPRLTEAFF. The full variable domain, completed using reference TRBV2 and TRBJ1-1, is EPEVTQTPSHQVTQMGQEVILRCVPISNHLYFYWYRQILGQKVEFLVSFYNNEISEKSEIFDDQFSVERPDGSNFTLKIRSTKLEDSAMYFCASSEGPRLTEAFFGQGTRLTVV.

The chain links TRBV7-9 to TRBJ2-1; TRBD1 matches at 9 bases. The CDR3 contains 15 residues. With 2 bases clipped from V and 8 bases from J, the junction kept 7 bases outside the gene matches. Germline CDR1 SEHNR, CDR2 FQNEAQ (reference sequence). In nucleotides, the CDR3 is TGTGCCAGCAGCTTAACCGGGACAGGGCGACATGAGCAGTTCTTC. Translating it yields CASSLTGTGRHEQFF.

The CDR3 DNA reads as TGTGCCAGCAGTTACTCAGTGATACGAGAGACCTCCCACTACGAGCAGTACTTC. This translates into CASSYSVIRETSHYEQYF. The chain combines TRBV6-5 with TRBJ2-7, with no clear D. The CDR3 consists of 18 residues. With 0 bases removed from V and 3 bases from J, the gap between germline ends came to 21 bases. CDR1 and CDR2 from the germline V gene are MNHEY and SVGAGI.

This CDR3 reads CASSSFSDEQYF. Here the CDR3 DNA reads TGTGCCAGCAGCTCATTCTCTGACGAGCAGTACTTC. This chain links TRBV11-2 with TRBJ2-7; D is undetermined. Germline V gives CDR1 SGHAT, CDR2 FQNNGV. V lost 4 bases, J lost 5 bases, and 9 bases lay in between. This CDR3 contains 12 residues.

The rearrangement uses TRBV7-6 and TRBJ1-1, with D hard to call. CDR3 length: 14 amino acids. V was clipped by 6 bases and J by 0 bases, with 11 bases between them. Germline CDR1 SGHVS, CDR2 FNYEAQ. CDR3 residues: CASSLDGLNTEAFF. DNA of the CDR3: TGTGCCAGCAGTCTCGACGGGCTGAACACTGAAGCTTTCTTT.

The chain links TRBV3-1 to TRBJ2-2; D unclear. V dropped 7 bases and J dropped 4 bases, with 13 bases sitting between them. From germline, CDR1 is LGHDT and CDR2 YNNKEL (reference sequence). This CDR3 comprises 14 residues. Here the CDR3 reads CASNADQPTGELFF. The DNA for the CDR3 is TGTGCCAGCAACGCGGACCAACCCACCGGGGAGCTGTTTTTT. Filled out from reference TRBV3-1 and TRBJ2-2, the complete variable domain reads DTAVSQTPKYLVTQMGNDKSIKCEQNLGHDTMYWYKQDSKKFLKIMFSYNNKELIINETVPNRFSPKSPDKAHLNLHINSLELGDSAVYFCASNADQPTGELFFGEGSRLTVL.

CDR3: CSVEVEGTGELFF. Written as DNA, the CDR3 is TGCAGCGTTGAGGTGGAGGGCACCGGGGAGCTGTTTTTT. The chain joins TRBV29-1 to TRBJ2-2, with D perhaps TRBD2 (6 bases). This CDR3 has 13 residues. Germline V gene sequence: CDR1 SQVTM, CDR2 ANQGSEA. V was clipped by 3 bases and J by 4 bases, with 9 bases between them.